One sample yielded the 30 T cell receptor beta chains listed below, sequenced in a study of PD-L1 blockade in urothelial cancer. Profiled with immunoSEQ multiplex PCR; TCRdb holds only in-frame clones, not every one. The data contain about 43,000 clones, 83% of them singletons. Time point indicated: peripheral blood 6 weeks after treatment start. The material sequenced was PBMCs, taken around atezolizumab (anti-PD-L1) treatment. All receptors come from a man in his 60s with urothelial cancer.

This chain links TRBV19 with TRBJ2-5; 7 nucleotides align to TRBD1. With 6 bases clipped from V and 4 bases from J, the junction kept 2 bases outside the gene matches. Germline V gives CDR1 LNHDA, CDR2 SQIVND (reference sequence). The CDR3 runs to 12 residues. The CDR3 reads CASSNRGETQYF. The CDR3 DNA reads TGTGCCAGTAGCAACAGGGGAGAGACCCAGTACTTC.

Of note for this clone: One end of the junction fails to match germline, which may point to a read error. V is TRBV7-7 and J is TRBJ2-1; the D is unclear. The CDR3 extends over 13 amino acids. Germline CDR1 and CDR2: SSHAT and FNYEAQ (reference sequence). CDR3 protein: CASSLDFNNEQFF. The CDR3 DNA follows: TGTGCTAGCAGCTTAGACTTTAACAATGAGCAGTTCTTC.

V is TRBV11-3 and J is TRBJ2-7, with 8 positions matching TRBD1. Germline values: CDR1 SGHNT, CDR2 YENEEA. There are 16 residues in the CDR3. Losses at the gene ends were 5 bases for V and 4 bases for J; bases not matched to a gene: 13. As DNA, the CDR3 is TGTGCCAGCAGCAAAAAAGCGACAGGGGAGAAATACGAGCAGTACTTC. Translated: CASSKKATGEKYEQYF. The complete variable domain, with remaining parts taken from reference TRBV11-3 and TRBJ2-7, reads EAGVVQSPRYKIIEKKQPVAFWCNPISGHNTLYWYLQNLGQGPELLIRYENEEAVDDSQLPKDRFSAERLKGVDSTLKIQPAELGDSAVYLCASSKKATGEKYEQYFGPGTRLTVT.

This clone was recorded a few times. This CDR3 reads CASTESGQAGANVLTF. The DNA for the CDR3 is TGTGCCAGTACCGAGTCCGGACAGGCTGGGGCCAACGTCCTGACTTTC. The chain uses TRBV19 and TRBJ2-6; 7 bases match TRBD1. In germline, CDR1 is LNHDA, CDR2 SQIVND (reference sequence). Unmatched junction bases numbered 8, after V lost 7 bases and J lost 2 bases. This CDR3 is 16 amino acids long.

This clone was counted only a few times. The V gene is TRBV9, the J gene TRBJ1-5; 7 bases are shared with TRBD1. CDR1 SGDLS and CDR2 YYNGEE come from the germline V gene. This CDR3 spans 14 amino acids. V dropped 3 bases and J dropped 4; count of bases not matched to a gene: 4. The CDR3 nucleotides are TGTGCCAGCAGCGACGGGACAGATAATCAGCCCCAGCATTTT. This gives the protein CASSDGTDNQPQHF.

This chain's CDR3 is CASSLRGQVSDTQYF. DNA for the CDR3: TGTGCCAGCAGCTTACGGGGACAGGTCTCAGATACGCAGTATTTT. The chain carries TRBV7-3 and TRBJ2-3; 8 bases match TRBD1. CDR1 and CDR2 from the germline V gene are SGHTA and FQGTGA. The CDR3 extends over 15 amino acids. V lost 2 bases and J lost 4; bases outside the gene matches: 5. The entire variable domain, with the rest obtained from reference TRBV7-3 and TRBJ2-3, is as follows: GAGVSQTPSNKVTEKGKYVELRCDPISGHTALYWYRQSLGQGPEFLIYFQGTGAADDSGLPNDRFFAVRPEGSVSTLKIQRTERGDSAVYLCASSLRGQVSDTQYFGPGTRLTVL.

The rearrangement links TRBV7-8 to TRBJ1-4; D gene uncertain. The CDR3 covers 16 residues. Trimming left V 0 bases short and J 2 bases short, with 10 bases between. Germline CDR1 reads SGHVS; CDR2 reads FQNEAQ. CDR3 sequence: CASSLARLMTNEKLFF. The DNA of the CDR3 is TGTGCCAGCAGCTTAGCCCGGTTGATGACTAATGAAAAACTGTTTTTT.

J is TRBJ2-7 and V is TRBV6-6, with 8 bases that match TRBD1. The trim removed 0 bases at V and 6 bases at J, leaving 7 bases unmatched. The length of the CDR3 is 15 residues. Germline loops: CDR1 MNHNY, CDR2 SVGAGI (reference sequence). In DNA form, the CDR3 reads TGTGCCAGCAGTTACTCGTTTGGAGGGACAGGCGAGCAGTACTTC. Its translation: CASSYSFGGTGEQYF.

This clone was seen just once. CDR3 amino acids: CASSPGGRFPETQYF. The CDR3 nucleotides read TGTGCCAGTAGTCCAGGGGGCCGTTTTCCAGAGACCCAGTACTTC. The rearrangement links TRBV19 to TRBJ2-5; 8 nucleotides line up with TRBD1. Germline CDR1 reads LNHDA; CDR2 reads SQIVND (reference sequence). V lost 5 bases, J lost 4 bases, and 9 bases stayed unmatched. The CDR3 sequence is 15 residues long.

The chain couples TRBV6-5 to TRBJ1-5; 8 bases line up with TRBD1. The CDR3 is 14 residues long. Germline V CDR1 and CDR2: MNHEY, SVGAGI. Losses at the gene ends were 5 bases for V and 3 bases for J; bases not matched to a gene: 3. CDR3 loop: CASSAGGHNQPQHF. The CDR3 DNA reads as TGTGCCAGCAGTGCAGGGGGCCACAATCAGCCCCAGCATTTT.

The V and J genes are TRBV6-5 and TRBJ2-7; 10 bases map to TRBD2. J gave up 0 bases and V 8 bases, and 1 base lay outside the gene matches. The germline V gene encodes CDR1 MNHEY and CDR2 SVGAGI. This CDR3 comprises 13 residues. CDR3 region: CASRTSGSYEQYF. The CDR3 region has the DNA TGTGCCAGCCGGACTAGCGGCTCCTACGAGCAGTACTTC.

This chain links TRBV6-4 with TRBJ2-3; no reliable D call. The CDR3 has 12 residues. V lost 11 bases to trimming and J lost 2 bases, with 11 bases between them. Germline CDR1 is MRHNA and CDR2 is SNTAGT. The CDR3 protein is CAGTRPTDTQYF. The DNA of the CDR3 is TGTGCCGGAACCAGGCCCACAGATACGCAGTATTTT.

This chain links TRBV30 with TRBJ2-5, with D possibly TRBD1 on 5 matching bases. From germline, CDR1 is GTSNPN and CDR2 SVGIG (reference sequence). The V end lost 1 base, the J end lost 4 bases, and 10 bases lay between the germline ends. This CDR3 has 13 residues. CDR3 nucleotides: TGTGCCTGGAGTGCGACAGACGCAGAGACCCAGTACTTC. Amino acid sequence: CAWSATDAETQYF.

This clone appeared once. The CDR3 DNA sequence: TGTGCCAGCAGTGAACATCAGGGTGGCGACACTGAAGCTTTCTTT. Its translation is CASSEHQGGDTEAFF. The chain couples TRBV28 to TRBJ1-1, with D tentatively TRBD1 (5 bases). The V gene's germline CDR1 is MDHEN and CDR2 SYDVKM. Trimming cost V 5 bases and J 3 bases, with 16 bases left between them. The CDR3 is 15 amino acids. The variable domain in full, completed from reference TRBV28 and TRBJ1-1, reads DVKVTQSSRYLVKRTGEKVFLECVQDMDHENMFWYRQDPGLGLRLIYFSYDVKMKEKGDIPEGYSVSREKKERFSLILESASTNQTSMYLCASSEHQGGDTEAFFGQGTRLTVV.

The rearrangement uses TRBV11-1 and TRBJ2-7; weak D call: TRBD2 (5 bases). In germline, CDR1 is SGHAT, CDR2 FQDESV (reference sequence). Trimming removed 4 bases from V and 6 bases from J, with 19 bases in between. The CDR3 is made up of 15 amino acids. Here the CDR3 reads CASSYYGNDKGEQYF. CDR3 nucleotide sequence: TGTGCCAGCAGCTATTACGGGAACGATAAGGGCGAGCAGTACTTC.

This sequence joins TRBV28 and TRBJ1-3; 8 nucleotides align to TRBD1. The CDR3 has 12 residues. The J segment lost 8 bases and the V segment lost 5 bases, leaving 2 bases of the junction unmatched. CDR1 and CDR2 (germline): MDHEN, SYDVKM. Here the CDR3 reads CASSDRGDTIYF. CDR3 DNA sequence: TGTGCCAGCAGTGACAGGGGAGACACCATATATTTT. The full variable domain, with the rest looked up from reference TRBV28 and TRBJ1-3, is DVKVTQSSRYLVKRTGEKVFLECVQDMDHENMFWYRQDPGLGLRLIYFSYDVKMKEKGDIPEGYSVSREKKERFSLILESASTNQTSMYLCASSDRGDTIYFGEGSWLTVV.

The J gene is TRBJ1-4, the V gene TRBV27, with D uncertain. This CDR3 is 16 amino acids long. Deletions cut 3 bases from V and 7 bases from J, with 18 bases between. CDR1 and CDR2 from the germline V gene are MNHEY and SMNVEV (reference sequence). The DNA of the CDR3 is TGTGCCAGCAGTTTTAGCTACGGGGAGACTGGTGAAAAACTGTTTTTT. Amino acids: CASSFSYGETGEKLFF.

In its sample, this clone was seen a few times. This rearrangement joins TRBV6-6 to TRBJ2-2, with TRBD1 identical over 8 bases. This CDR3 is built from 15 residues. V shed 4 bases and J 4 bases; nucleotides not matched to a gene: 5. Germline V gives CDR1 MNHNY, CDR2 SVGAGI (reference sequence). The CDR3 spells CASSSRTGRTGELFF. In DNA, the CDR3 is TGTGCCAGCAGTTCTAGGACAGGGCGCACCGGGGAGCTGTTTTTT.

This clone is categorized as medium-sized. This chain joins TRBV30 and TRBJ2-3; the match to TRBD1 covers 11 bases. The CDR3 consists of 14 residues. The ends lost 5 bases at V and 3 bases at J; junction bases unmatched: 4. Germline CDR1 and CDR2: GTSNPN and SVGIG (reference sequence). CDR3 protein: CAWGQGAETDTQYF. The DNA for the CDR3 is TGTGCCTGGGGACAGGGGGCGGAAACAGATACGCAGTATTTT.

V usage is TRBV15 and J usage is TRBJ1-2; D not resolved. Germline lookup yields CDR1 LNHNV and CDR2 YYDKDF (reference sequence). The CDR3 is 15 amino acids. V shed 0 bases and J shed 4 bases, with 12 bases lying between them. CDR3 DNA: TGTGCCACCAGCAGAGATCGAGGGAGGTTCTATGGCTACACCTTC. Its translation: CATSRDRGRFYGYTF.

The DNA of the CDR3 is TGTGCCAGCAGTGAATGGGCAGGTGGGAATGAGCAGTTCTTC. As protein: CASSEWAGGNEQFF. The chain is built from TRBV2 and TRBJ2-1; D is uncertain. CDR1 is SNHLY and CDR2 is FYNNEI in the germline V gene. The CDR3 is made up of 14 amino acids. Deletions cut 2 bases from V and 7 bases from J, with 12 bases between.

The gene calls are TRBV5-1 and TRBJ1-2, with 9 bases matching TRBD1. V gave up 3 bases and J gave up 8 bases; unmatched junction bases: 5. Per the germline V gene, CDR1 is SGHRS and CDR2 is YFSETQ. The CDR3 has 13 amino acids. This CDR3 is CASSYGTGWGYTF. CDR3 coding DNA: TGCGCCAGCAGCTACGGGACAGGGTGGGGCTACACCTTC.

V usage is TRBV28 and J usage is TRBJ1-5; no definite D call. The germline V and J ends were trimmed by 1 base and 9 bases, with 19 bases remaining between them. Per germline, CDR1 MDHEN and CDR2 SYDVKM. The CDR3 totals 16 residues. CDR3 protein: CASSLYHSTGGRPQHF. CDR3 in DNA: TGTGCCAGCAGTTTATATCACTCTACCGGAGGGCGGCCCCAGCATTTT.

The chain carries TRBV7-9 and TRBJ1-6, with D hard to call. The CDR3 contains 12 residues. Trimming took 7 bases from V and 8 from J, leaving 9 bases between them. The germline V gene has CDR1 SEHNR and CDR2 FQNEAQ (reference sequence). The CDR3 is CASMNEDSPLHF. The CDR3 DNA is TGTGCCAGCATGAATGAGGATTCACCCCTCCACTTT.

The table lists this clone with a count of one. The V and J genes are TRBV11-1 and TRBJ2-3; possibly TRBD1 for D (7 bases). Germline lookup yields CDR1 SGHAT and CDR2 FQDESV (reference sequence). The CDR3 runs 15 residues. Trimming removed 6 bases from V and 4 bases from J, with 17 bases in between. The CDR3 DNA is TGTGCCAGCAGACAGACGGGGGACAGTGCAGATACGCAGTATTTT. It yields the protein CASRQTGDSADTQYF.

The V and J genes are TRBV11-2 and TRBJ1-1; D gene uncertain. In germline, CDR1 is SGHAT, CDR2 FQNNGV. The CDR3 covers 16 residues. The V gene lost 5 bases and the J gene lost 4 bases, with 20 bases spanning the gap. The CDR3 reads CASSATSTGFGTEAFF. The CDR3 DNA sequence: TGTGCCAGCAGCGCTACCTCGACTGGATTTGGCACTGAAGCTTTCTTT.

The J gene is TRBJ2-7, the V gene TRBV18; D may be TRBD2 (5 bases). The CDR3 sequence is 14 residues long. Per the germline V gene, CDR1 is KGHSH and CDR2 is LQKENI. V lost 4 bases and J lost 0, with 10 bases in between. As DNA, the CDR3 is TGTGCCAGCTCACGAGGGTCCCCCTCCTACGAGCAGTACTTC. This sequence encodes CASSRGSPSYEQYF. Full variable domain (missing parts from reference TRBV18 and TRBJ2-7): NAGVMQNPRHLVRRRGQEARLRCSPMKGHSHVYWYRQLPEEGLKFMVYLQKENIIDESGMPKERFSAEFPKEGPSILRIQQVVRGDSAAYFCASSRGSPSYEQYFGPGTRLTVT.

The rearrangement joins TRBV28 to TRBJ2-7; 10 bases are a match to TRBD1. The CDR3 totals 17 residues. Per germline, CDR1 MDHEN and CDR2 SYDVKM. The J segment lost 5 bases and the V segment lost 4 bases, leaving 14 bases of the junction unmatched. CDR3 DNA sequence: TGTGCCAGCAGTTCCCCCCCCCACGGGACAGGGGTCAACGAGCAGTACTTC. It encodes CASSSPPHGTGVNEQYF.

This clone was observed a single time. The rearrangement uses TRBV5-6 and TRBJ2-7, with D unresolved. This CDR3 is built from 14 residues. In germline, CDR1 is SGHDT, CDR2 YYEEEE. Trimming cost V 1 base and J 0 bases, with 8 bases left between them. The CDR3 bases are TGTGCCAGCAGCTTGTCGACAATCTCCTACGAGCAGTACTTC. Translation: CASSLSTISYEQYF.

The chain carries TRBV4-2 and TRBJ1-2; TRBD1 is a possible D gene (6 bases). V was pared by 3 bases and J by 10 bases, with 12 bases between. CDR1 is LGHNA, CDR2 YNFKEQ, per germline. CDR3 length: 12 residues. CDR3 loop: CASSQNREDYTF. In DNA, the CDR3 is TGTGCCAGCAGCCAGAACAGGGAAGACTACACCTTC.